The rows below give T cell receptor beta chains drawn from one sample of a study of T cell responses to AZD1222 COVID-19 vaccine. Sequenced by immunoSEQ multiplex PCR; TCRdb stores in-frame clones only, minus some. The profile covers 130,000 or so clones, with approximately 91% appearing a single time and 1% to 1.4% taken by the ten largest. Material: peripheral blood, obtained 28 days after the second AZD1222 dose. The source of these receptors is an adult who received the AZD1222 COVID-19 vaccine. The CDR3 runs from the conserved cysteine through the conserved F or W. The D gene is left open where the match is weak. Only part of the rows carry a size: once, few, many, or a class if the clone is expanded.

TGCGCCAGCAGCCCGGGACAGTTTAGCGATCAGCCCCAGCATTTT	CASSPGQFSDQPQHF	TRBJ1-5	TRBV4-1	NA	TRBD1
TGTGCCAGTAGGCGAGCGGGAGGTCCAGAGACCCAGTACTTC	CASRRAGGPETQYF	TRBJ2-5	TRBV19	NA	TRBD2
TGCGCCAGCAGTGAAGTACCGCGGGAGGGGAAGTGGGAAGAGACCCAGTACTTC	CASSEVPREGKWEETQYF	TRBJ2-5	TRBV10-1	NA	TRBD2
TGTGCCACCGGGGACAGGGGGCGGGGTGAGCAGTTCTTC	CATGDRGRGEQFF	TRBJ2-1	TRBV2	NA	TRBD1
TGTGCCAGCAGCATTGGGACCGGGGTAGTCATAACGCGGGGCTACACCTTC	CASSIGTGVVITRGYTF	TRBJ1-2	TRBV5-5	NA	NA
TGTGCCAGCAGCTACTTCGGGGGCGCGAGGTCACCCCTCCACTTT	CASSYFGGARSPLHF	TRBJ1-6	TRBV11-2	NA	NA
TGTGCCAGCAGCTTACGTGGGGGGTTCGCTGAAGCTTTCTTT	CASSLRGGFAEAFF	TRBJ1-1	TRBV7-9	NA	NA
TGCGCCAGCAGCTATACCGGGACAGGGGGTTTCGAGCAGTACTTC	CASSYTGTGGFEQYF	TRBJ2-7	TRBV5-1	once	TRBD1
TGTGCCATTTCCGGCGGGTACGGGACAGGGGGCCCATTAAATGAAAAACTGTTTTTT	CAISGGYGTGGPLNEKLFF	TRBJ1-4	TRBV10-3	NA	TRBD1
TGTGCCAGCAGCCGAGGCGGGGGACCCGATCAGCCCCAGCATTTT	CASSRGGGPDQPQHF	TRBJ1-5	TRBV28	NA	NA
TGTGCCAGTAGTATAGGGACCGTTGCAGGGAAACTGTTTTTT	CASSIGTVAGKLFF	TRBJ1-4	TRBV19	NA	NA
TGTGCCAGCAGGGACAGATCCTACGAGCAGTACTTC	CASRDRSYEQYF	TRBJ2-7	TRBV6-5	NA	NA
TGTGCCAGCAGTTTTCAAGGGGGGGACACTGAAGCTTTCTTT	CASSFQGGDTEAFF	TRBJ1-1	TRBV27	NA	NA
TGTGCCAGCAGCGCCCCACAGGGCGTCAGACCTGAAGCTTTCTTT	CASSAPQGVRPEAFF	TRBJ1-1	TRBV7-2	NA	NA
TGTGCCAGCGGCGTCGGTACTAACTATGGCTACACCTTC	CASGVGTNYGYTF	TRBJ1-2	TRBV12-3/TRBV12-4	NA	NA
TGTGCCAGCAGCCGACAGGGTTGGGAGCAGTACTTC	CASSRQGWEQYF	TRBJ2-7	TRBV14	NA	TRBD1
TGTGCCAGCAGCGACGGGACAACTTACGAGCAGTACTTC	CASSDGTTYEQYF	TRBJ2-7	TRBV9	NA	NA
TGTGCCAGCAGCGCATGGGTGAACGGGGAGCTGTTTTTT	CASSAWVNGELFF	TRBJ2-2	TRBV7-3	NA	NA
TGTGCCAGCTCACCGACACCCGGGTCTTTGAACACCGGGGAGCTGTTTTTT	CASSPTPGSLNTGELFF	TRBJ2-2	TRBV18	NA	NA
TGTGCCAGCAGCTTAAGAAACCCCGATACGCAGTATTTT	CASSLRNPDTQYF	TRBJ2-3	TRBV11-1	NA	NA
TGTGCCAGCAGCCCACTTACAGGGACAGACATTCAGTACTTC	CASSPLTGTDIQYF	TRBJ2-4	TRBV5-4	NA	TRBD1
TGTGCCGGCAGGGGGCCGGGCACTGAAGCTTTCTTT	CAGRGPGTEAFF	TRBJ1-1	TRBV19	NA	TRBD1
TGCAGCGTTGAACAGGGTTACACTGAAGCTTTCTTT	CSVEQGYTEAFF	TRBJ1-1	TRBV29-1	once	NA
TGTGCCAGTAGTATACGGTCCATTGCTCACTATGGCTACACCTTC	CASSIRSIAHYGYTF	TRBJ1-2	TRBV19	NA	NA
TGTGCCAGCGCTTCCTCGATAGGAGGTGAAAAACTGTTTTTT	CASASSIGGEKLFF	TRBJ1-4	TRBV6-5	NA	NA
TGTGCCAGCAGCTCAACGGGCTATGGCTACACCTTC	CASSSTGYGYTF	TRBJ1-2	TRBV5-6	NA	NA
TGCGCCAGCAGGTCCCCGAGCGACCCTAGCACAGATACGCAGTATTTT	CASRSPSDPSTDTQYF	TRBJ2-3	TRBV10-2	NA	NA
TGCAGCACCACAGGGGGCGCAGATACGCAGTATTTT	CSTTGGADTQYF	TRBJ2-3	TRBV29-1	once	TRBD1
TGTGCCAGCAGCTCCCCCCACGGGACCCGCAGAGTGAATGAGCAGTTCTTC	CASSSPHGTRRVNEQFF	TRBJ2-1	TRBV7-3	NA	NA
TGTGCCAGCAGTGGGAGGACAGGGGGCTCCGAAGCTTTCTTT	CASSGRTGGSEAFF	TRBJ1-1	TRBV2	NA	TRBD1
TGCGCCAGCAGCTTGGCCGCGACAGCGAACACTGAAGCTTTCTTT	CASSLAATANTEAFF	TRBJ1-1	TRBV5-1	once	NA
TGTGCCAGCAGCTTCGGAGACAGTTCTAACTATGGCTACACCTTC	CASSFGDSSNYGYTF	TRBJ1-2	TRBV7-9	NA	NA
TGTGCCAGCAGTCGCCCCTTGGACAGGACTCAAGAGACCCAGTACTTC	CASSRPLDRTQETQYF	TRBJ2-5	TRBV2	NA	TRBD1
TGTGCCAGCAGCGAGCAAGACGCCTCCTACAATGAGCAGTTCTTC	CASSEQDASYNEQFF	TRBJ2-1	TRBV7-3	NA	NA
TGTGCCAGCCGCTTGGAAAGGAACACCATATATTTT	CASRLERNTIYF	TRBJ1-3	TRBV7-9	NA	NA
TGTGCCACCCGGTCCGGGACTAGCTCTTACAATGAGCAGTTCTTC	CATRSGTSSYNEQFF	TRBJ2-1	TRBV24-1	once	TRBD2
TGTGCCAGCAGCTTAGAGAGCGGGGAGCTGTTTTTT	CASSLESGELFF	TRBJ2-2	TRBV7-9	NA	NA